The clone carrying this TCR beta chain occurred a few times. The antigen is undetermined. The cohort's ophthalmopathy patients, a group with duration under 3 months, had a Clinical Activity Score of at least 3 and a NOSPECS grade of at least 4. Uncontrolled infection, other autoimmune disease, pregnancy or lactation barred patients from enrollment. Using roughly 9.4 ml of fresh peripheral blood, PBMCs were prepared. The source material, RNA transcripts, was used to amplify TCR beta CDR3 regions. The primer set for the first-round RT-PCR of the TCR CDR3 was HTBI. TCRdb re-derived calls from the multiplex PCR reads in MiXCR, one entry per CDR3 protein. The data hold 200,000 to 300,000 distinct CDR3 sequences, with around 15% observed a single time. This entry belongs to a study of T cells in Graves' hyperthyroidism and ophthalmopathy. The study, taken as a whole, reports: It was a median about 6 months before onset that the model predicted ophthalmopathy.

The CDR3 covers 16 residues. Germline CDR1 reads SGDLS; CDR2 reads YYNGEE. Deletions cut 1 base from V and 5 bases from J, with 17 bases between. The chain combines TRBV9 with TRBJ2-3; a possible D gene is TRBD2 (6 bases). Input material: blood. The TCR sequence derives from a woman aged 18-30 years with Graves' ophthalmopathy. The CDR3 protein is CASSVSGSGGGDTQYF. CDR3 DNA sequence: TGTGCCAGCAGCGTATCCGGGAGTGGTGGGGGAGATACGCAGTATTTT.